The 20 T cell receptor beta chains given below trace back to one sample, sequenced in a study of CD8 T cells in Susac syndrome (dated by TCRdb to the late 2010s). The receptor library was made with the immunoSEQ multiplex PCR assay. RNA was extracted using the RNeasy kit, and roughly 0.5 to 1 ug of the RNA was reverse transcribed with random hexamers. TCRdb cleaned the public reads at Q25 with fastp, built clones with MiXCR and kept in-frame beta chains. Each entry is one CDR3 protein sequence, shown with its most common DNA and genes. In this sample the table shows approximately 190,000 distinct CDR3 sequences, almost 96% of which occur a single time. The ten most abundant clones make up around 0.092% of the sample. Input material: CD4+ T cells from PBMCs. These TCRs come from a human donor with Susac syndrome.

The CDR3 region has the DNA TGTGCCAGCAGTCCCCGCTCAGATACGCAGTATTTT. This translates into CASSPRSDTQYF. This chain joins TRBV12-3 or TRBV12-4 and TRBJ2-3; D not certain. V was clipped by 5 bases and J by 4 bases, with 7 bases between them. CDR3 size: 12 residues.

The chain links TRBV19 to TRBJ1-1; D unclear. The CDR3 is 12 amino acids. V lost 9 bases to trimming and J lost 0 bases, with 8 bases between them. CDR1 is LNHDA, CDR2 SQIVND, per germline (reference sequence). CDR3 amino acids: CASAEMNTEAFF. Here the CDR3 DNA reads TGTGCCAGCGCGGAGATGAACACTGAAGCTTTCTTT.

V is TRBV3-1 and J is TRBJ2-1; D not certain. The CDR3 has 15 amino acids. Between the trimmed V and J ends, which lost 1 base and 6 bases, there was a span of 13 bases. CDR1 and CDR2 from the germline V gene are LGHDT and YNNKEL (reference sequence). The CDR3 coding sequence is TGTGCCAGCAGCCAAGTCGACGGGTCCCTCAATGAGCAGTTCTTC. Encoded protein: CASSQVDGSLNEQFF.

In nucleotides, the CDR3 is TGTGCCAGCAGCATACAGGAGAGCTATGGCTACACCTTC. Protein: CASSIQESYGYTF. J is TRBJ1-2 and V is TRBV11-1, with D perhaps matching TRBD1 (5 bases). This CDR3 is built from 13 residues. From germline, CDR1 is SGHAT and CDR2 FQDESV (reference sequence). The V gene lost 5 bases and the J gene lost 4 bases, with 11 bases spanning the gap.

The chain is built from TRBV3-1 and TRBJ2-1, with D possibly being TRBD1 (6 bases). The CDR3 spans 13 residues. Trimming pared 4 bases from V and 7 bases from J, leaving 11 bases between. In germline, CDR1 is LGHDT, CDR2 YNNKEL (reference sequence). CDR3 residues: CASSLRQENEQFF. In DNA, the CDR3 is TGTGCCAGCAGCCTCCGACAGGAAAATGAGCAGTTCTTC.

A few counts support this clonotype. The chain is built from TRBV7-2 and TRBJ1-2; D might be TRBD1 (5 bases). The CDR3 totals 15 residues. V lost 0 bases and J lost 5, with 13 bases in between. CDR1 is SGHTA and CDR2 is FQGNSA in the germline V gene. CDR3 residues: CASSLARQGPYGYTF. For the CDR3, the DNA is TGTGCCAGCAGCTTAGCGAGGCAGGGACCATATGGCTACACCTTC.

J is TRBJ2-5 and V is TRBV20-1; no reliable D call. Germline CDR1 reads DFQATT; CDR2 reads SNEGSKA (reference sequence). V lost 3 bases and J 0 bases, leaving 11 bases between the germline ends. This CDR3 spans 14 amino acids. As DNA, the CDR3 is TGCAGTGCTAGCCTCCACGGTAACCAAGAGACCCAGTACTTC. Translation: CSASLHGNQETQYF.

The gene calls are TRBV12-3 or TRBV12-4 and TRBJ1-1; perhaps TRBD1 as D (6 bases). The CDR3 contains 15 residues. Trimming left V 3 bases short and J 1 base short, with 12 bases between. Here the CDR3 DNA reads TGTGCCAGCAGTTTTGACAGGACCTCGAACACTGAAGCTTTCTTT. This gives the protein CASSFDRTSNTEAFF.

This rearrangement joins TRBV30 to TRBJ2-7, with a weak D call TRBD1 (7 bases). Per germline, CDR1 GTSNPN and CDR2 SVGIG (reference sequence). V lost 2 bases and J 7 bases, leaving 18 bases between the germline ends. The CDR3 consists of 14 residues. CDR3 amino acids: CAWSPPNRGGEQYF. The CDR3 DNA follows: TGTGCCTGGAGTCCGCCGAACAGGGGAGGAGAGCAGTACTTC.

This clonotype has a single count. This chain connects TRBV19 to TRBJ2-5; 8 nucleotides line up with TRBD1. V lost 3 bases to trimming and J lost 1 base; unmatched junction nucleotides: 4. The CDR3 has 15 amino acids. Germline CDR1 is LNHDA and CDR2 is SQIVND (reference sequence). The CDR3 DNA follows: TGTGCCAGTAGTATGCGAACAGGGGGCCAAGAGACCCAGTACTTC. Amino acids: CASSMRTGGQETQYF.

The chain employs TRBV6-1 and TRBJ2-7; 7 positions match TRBD1. This CDR3 has 13 residues. After removal of 8 bases from V and 0 bases from J, the junction contained 4 bases not matched to a gene. Germline CDR1 and CDR2: MNHNS and SASEGT. Here the CDR3 DNA reads TGTGCCAGCTTGACAGGGAGCTCCTACGAGCAGTACTTC. Translated, it gives CASLTGSSYEQYF.

The genes are TRBV20-1 and TRBJ2-5; the match to TRBD2 covers 9 bases. V was pared by 2 bases and J by 0 bases, with 1 base of the junction left unmatched. Germline values: CDR1 DFQATT, CDR2 SNEGSKA (reference sequence). CDR3 length equals 14 residues. The CDR3, as DNA: TGCAGTGCTAGACTAGCGGGGAACCAAGAGACCCAGTACTTC. Its protein is CSARLAGNQETQYF.

V usage is TRBV9 and J usage is TRBJ2-3; 9 bases line up with TRBD1. The CDR3 loop spans 16 amino acids. V lost 4 bases and J lost 3; bases outside the gene matches: 9. Germline lookup yields CDR1 SGDLS and CDR2 YYNGEE. CDR3 sequence (DNA): TGTGCCAGCAGCCCCAGGACAGGGGAACGAACAGATACGCAGTATTTT. It specifies CASSPRTGERTDTQYF. Using reference TRBV9 and TRBJ2-3 for the parts outside the CDR3, the full variable domain is DSGVTQTPKHLITATGQRVTLRCSPRSGDLSVYWYQQSLDQGLQFLIQYYNGEERAKGNILERFSAQQFPDLHSELNLSSLELGDSALYFCASSPRTGERTDTQYFGPGTRLTVL.

J is TRBJ2-1 and V is TRBV29-1; D remains unclear. The germline gives CDR1 SQVTM, CDR2 ANQGSEA. This CDR3 has 12 amino acids. V lost 5 bases, J lost 5 bases, and 10 bases lay in between. CDR3 nucleotide sequence: TGCAGCGTTCGGGCAGCCCACAATGAGCAGTTCTTC. It yields the protein CSVRAAHNEQFF.

The rearrangement uses TRBV5-1 and TRBJ2-5; possibly TRBD1 for D (8 bases). V gave up 2 bases and J gave up 5 bases, with 13 bases separating them. The CDR3 covers 14 residues. Germline CDR1 and CDR2: SGHRS and YFSETQ. CDR3 sequence: CASSLQQGGETQYF. The CDR3 nucleotides read TGCGCCAGCAGCTTACAACAGGGGGGGGAGACCCAGTACTTC.

The chain joins TRBV5-1 to TRBJ2-5; 13 nucleotides align to TRBD2. The length of the CDR3 is 16 residues. The V and J ends lost 4 bases and 3 bases, in that order; junction bases with no gene match: 6. Germline loops: CDR1 SGHRS, CDR2 YFSETQ. This chain's CDR3 is CASSGWTSGGKETQYF. The CDR3 DNA reads TGCGCCAGCAGCGGATGGACTAGCGGGGGTAAAGAGACCCAGTACTTC.

This rearrangement joins TRBV6-4 to TRBJ1-6; unclear D gene. This CDR3 comprises 13 residues. Germline lookup yields CDR1 MRHNA and CDR2 SNTAGT. V was pared by 5 bases and J by 13 bases, with 15 bases between. CDR3 bases: TGTGCCAGCAGTCCTAACATGGTAGGTCCCCTCCACTTT. Translation: CASSPNMVGPLHF.

V gene TRBV5-1 combines with J gene TRBJ2-5, with 8 bases lining up with TRBD1. There are 14 residues in the CDR3. Trimming removed 5 bases from V and 6 bases from J; junction bases left unmatched: 9. Germline V CDR1 and CDR2: SGHRS, YFSETQ. CDR3 bases: TGCGCCAGCAGTCAGGACAGGGTCACGAAGACCCAGTACTTC. Amino acids: CASSQDRVTKTQYF. Full variable domain (missing parts from reference TRBV5-1 and TRBJ2-5): KAGVTQTPRYLIKTRGQQVTLSCSPISGHRSVSWYQQTPGQGLQFLFEYFSETQRNKGNFPGRFSGRQFSNSRSEMNVSTLELGDSALYLCASSQDRVTKTQYFGPGTRLLVL.

J is TRBJ2-3 and V is TRBV27; 11 bases are a match to TRBD2. With V trimmed by 2 bases and J by 0 bases, 13 bases remained unmatched. Germline lookup yields CDR1 MNHEY and CDR2 SMNVEV (reference sequence). This CDR3 region has 20 residues. CDR3 DNA sequence: TGTGCCAGCAGTTTACGGTTAGCGGGGGGGCCGCTTCTAAGCACAGATACGCAGTATTTT. Its translation is CASSLRLAGGPLLSTDTQYF.

The chain has TRBV29-1 and TRBJ2-1; 7 nucleotides match TRBD2. Germline lookup yields CDR1 SQVTM and CDR2 ANQGSEA. The CDR3 extends over 12 amino acids. V lost 4 bases to trimming and J lost 15 bases; unmatched junction nucleotides: 12. The CDR3 protein is CSVGRLGGLWFF. DNA of the CDR3: TGCAGCGTTGGGAGATTGGGGGGGTTGTGGTTCTTC.